Sequencing of this TCR beta chain was carried out in a study of T cells in Graves' hyperthyroidism and ophthalmopathy. Findings and limits, study-wide: Blood also showed most of the thyroid clonotypes that were expanded above 0.001. Ophthalmopathy and stable hyperthyroidism were separated by a 13 V-J model.

This clonotype was recorded a few times. The antigen is not known. This CDR3 spans 17 amino acids. Germline V CDR1 and CDR2: DFQATT, SNEGSKA (reference sequence). V was trimmed by 0 bases and J by 0 bases, leaving 12 bases between them. Pregnant or lactating patients were excluded, as were those with uncontrolled infection or other autoimmune disease. TCR beta CDR3 regions were amplified from RNA. An initial round of RT-PCR targeting the TCR CDR3 relied on the HTBI primer set. One entry per CDR3 protein results from TCRdb running MiXCR on the multiplex PCR reads. The profile covers some 370,000 distinct CDR3 sequences, with 11% to 15% appearing a single time and under 30% taken by the ten largest.

The sequence came from a man in his forties or fifties with Graves' ophthalmopathy. Sequencing was performed on blood. The chain has TRBV20-1 and TRBJ1-6; D call uncertain. CDR3 coding DNA: TGCAGTGCTAGAGATCTTAGCCGGACCTCCTATAATTCACCCCTCCACTTT. It codes for CSARDLSRTSYNSPLHF.